This T cell receptor (beta chain) was identified during a study of shared clonotypes between healthy human individuals. Study context: The plates for each donor numbered three CD4 naive, three CD4 memory, two CD8 naive and one CD8 memory.

As regards this clone: Its antigen is undetermined.

V lost 1 base and J lost 3, with 18 bases in between. This CDR3 region has 17 residues. Germline assignment: CDR1 MNHEY and CDR2 SMNVEV (reference sequence). Sorted-subset replicate PCRs used 200 ng DNA, approximately 27,000 T cell genomes. Only in-frame clones appear in the TCRdb table, and some are missing; sequencing was by immunoSEQ multiplex PCR. The sample has nearly 600,000 clones; 95% to 96% are singletons. Whole-study results and caveats: Naive subsets generally had larger estimated richness than memory subsets. Blood was the only sampled material, and tissue repertoires likely differ.

CD45RO-negative CD8 cells positively selected for CCR7 made up the naive population, which excluded terminally differentiated effector memory CD45RA+ cells. The TCR originated in a woman between 25 and 40 years old in good health. The sample taken for sequencing was naive CD8+ T cells sorted from blood. The chain joins TRBV27 to TRBJ2-5; the D gene is possibly TRBD2 (6 bases). The DNA for the CDR3 is TGTGCCAGCAGTTTATACCCGGCAGGGAGGTATGAAGAGACCCAGTACTTC. It yields the protein CASSLYPAGRYEETQYF.